These 29 T cell receptor beta chains were sequenced from one sample in a study of blood T cell repertoires in COVID-19. Sequencing was performed with immunoSEQ multiplex PCR; in TCRdb, only in-frame clones are kept and a portion is missing. Among approximately 200,000 clones, about 85% were seen once, and the ten largest hold 1.5% to 2%. Material for sequencing was peripheral blood. All receptors derive from a man between 65 and 80 years old with acute or convalescent COVID-19.

The V and J genes are TRBV7-2 and TRBJ2-7, with 11 bases lining up with TRBD2. The CDR3 is 17 amino acids. CDR1 SGHTA and CDR2 FQGNSA come from the germline V gene. V lost 1 base, J lost 5 bases, and 10 bases stayed unmatched. The CDR3 here is CASSLVRLAGGLNEQYF. CDR3 nucleotide sequence: TGTGCCAGCAGCTTAGTTAGGTTAGCGGGAGGGCTAAACGAGCAGTACTTC.

This clone was counted a single time. The V call is TRBV6-1, the J call TRBJ2-7; 10 bases line up with TRBD1. CDR1 MNHNS and CDR2 SASEGT come from the germline V gene. The ends lost 5 bases at V and 0 bases at J; junction bases unmatched: 4. The CDR3 runs 15 residues. The DNA of the CDR3 is TGTGCCAGCAGTCAGGGACAGGGGATCTCCTACGAGCAGTACTTC. Translated, it gives CASSQGQGISYEQYF.

This clone came up a few times. CDR3 in amino acids: CASSQDRGREQFF. CDR3 coding DNA: TGCGCCAGCAGCCAAGATAGAGGTCGTGAGCAGTTCTTC. The J gene is TRBJ2-1, the V gene TRBV4-1; D gene ambiguous. V was shortened by 0 bases and J by 9 bases, with 9 bases between the two germline ends. Germline V gives CDR1 MGHRA, CDR2 YSYEKL. The CDR3 sequence is 13 residues long.

The V gene is TRBV3-1 (or the pseudogene TRBV3-2), the J gene TRBJ2-2; 8 bases agree with TRBD1. The CDR3 length is 15 residues. Germline V gene lookup returns CDR1 LGHDT and CDR2 YNNKEL (reference sequence). Germline trimming cut 3 bases from V and 4 bases from J; bases unmatched to any gene: 4. The CDR3 protein is CASSQTGDVTGELFF. The CDR3 DNA is TGTGCCAGCAGCCAGACAGGGGATGTCACCGGGGAGCTGTTTTTT.

The V call is TRBV19, the J call TRBJ2-3, with 9 bases identical to TRBD1. V dropped 7 bases and J dropped 3; count of bases not matched to a gene: 5. The CDR3 extends over 14 amino acids. Germline V CDR1 and CDR2: LNHDA, SQIVND (reference sequence). The CDR3 DNA is TGTGCCAGTACCATACAGGGGGCAACAGATACGCAGTATTTT. As protein: CASTIQGATDTQYF.

The rearrangement joins TRBV29-1 to TRBJ2-2, with 10 bases identical to TRBD1. This CDR3 spans 14 amino acids. The junction had 3 bases not matched to a gene; V was cut back by 4 bases and J by 4 bases. Germline V lookup: CDR1 SQVTM, CDR2 ANQGSEA. The CDR3 DNA reads as TGCAGCGTTGGACAGGGGGCGGGCACCGGGGAGCTGTTTTTT. Translating gives CSVGQGAGTGELFF.

The chain uses TRBV29-1 and TRBJ1-1; D call uncertain. Deletions cut 2 bases from V and 2 bases from J, with 9 bases between. The CDR3 length is 13 residues. Germline CDR1 and CDR2: SQVTM and ANQGSEA. CDR3 DNA: TGCAGCGTTGAACAACAGCCAAACACTGAAGCTTTCTTT. Protein product: CSVEQQPNTEAFF.

The CDR3 loop is CASSPSGGTAQETQYF. CDR3 DNA sequence: TGTGCCAGCAGCCCTTCTGGCGGGACGGCCCAAGAGACCCAGTACTTC. The rearrangement uses TRBV28 and TRBJ2-5; D is possibly TRBD2 (6 bases). The CDR3 loop spans 16 amino acids. The germline gives CDR1 MDHEN, CDR2 SYDVKM. V was cut by 6 bases and J by 1 base, with 18 bases left in between.

The J gene is TRBJ2-5, the V gene TRBV5-4; 8 bases map to TRBD1. The CDR3 is 14 amino acids. Looked up from germline, CDR1 is SGHNT and CDR2 is YYREEE (reference sequence). Unmatched junction bases numbered 8, after V lost 5 bases and J lost 5 bases. CDR3 region: CASSGRGLDETQYF. In DNA, the CDR3 is TGTGCCAGCAGTGGCAGGGGGCTCGATGAGACCCAGTACTTC.

The V and J genes are TRBV10-3 and TRBJ2-2, with TRBD2 matching over 8 bases. The CDR3 is 16 residues long. Germline assignment: CDR1 ENHRY and CDR2 SYGVKD. The trim removed 6 bases at V and 2 bases at J, leaving 8 bases unmatched. In DNA, the CDR3 is TGTGCCATCAGCACTTTTAGCGGGGTAAACACCGGGGAGCTGTTTTTT. Translating gives CAISTFSGVNTGELFF.

V is TRBV19 and J is TRBJ2-1; TRBD1 agrees at 8 bases. The ends lost 8 bases at V and 6 bases at J; junction bases unmatched: 6. Germline CDR1 and CDR2: LNHDA and SQIVND (reference sequence). This CDR3 has 13 amino acids. The CDR3 DNA sequence: TGTGCCAGTGTCGACAGGGGACGCAATGAGCAGTTCTTC. It encodes CASVDRGRNEQFF.

This chain uses TRBV24-1 with TRBJ2-1, with D uncertain. V dropped 4 bases and J dropped 8 bases, with 23 bases sitting between them. Germline CDR1 is KGHDR and CDR2 is SFDVKD. CDR3 length: 17 amino acids. This CDR3 is CATSDPSRSRGVHEQFF. The CDR3 DNA is TGTGCCACCAGTGACCCCTCCCGGAGTCGCGGAGTGCATGAGCAGTTCTTC.

J is TRBJ2-7 and V is TRBV2, with 11 bases lining up with TRBD2. With V trimmed by 4 bases and J by 4 bases, 15 bases remained unmatched. Germline-derived CDR1 and CDR2 are SNHLY and FYNNEI. This CDR3 has 18 residues. For the CDR3, the DNA is TGTGCCAGCAGTGCCGGAAAAACTAGCGGGAGAGGGTATTACGAGCAGTACTTC. Residues: CASSAGKTSGRGYYEQYF. The full variable domain, in which reference TRBV2 and TRBJ2-7 provide the parts outside the CDR3, is EPEVTQTPSHQVTQMGQEVILRCVPISNHLYFYWYRQILGQKVEFLVSFYNNEISEKSEIFDDQFSVERPDGSNFTLKIRSTKLEDSAMYFCASSAGKTSGRGYYEQYFGPGTRLTVT.

V usage is TRBV15 and J usage is TRBJ1-2; the D gene is possibly TRBD1 (5 bases). Germline assignment: CDR1 LNHNV and CDR2 YYDKDF (reference sequence). V was shortened by 1 base and J by 6 bases, with 9 bases between the two germline ends. CDR3 size: 13 residues. The CDR3, as DNA: TGTGCCACCAGCAGAGCCCTAGGGGATGGCTACACCTTC. Protein product: CATSRALGDGYTF.

This clone has a handful of counts. The V gene is TRBV9, the J gene TRBJ2-5, with 9 bases that match TRBD1. The germline CDR1 and CDR2 sequences are SGDLS and YYNGEE. Trimming removed 3 bases from V and 1 base from J; junction bases left unmatched: 10. The CDR3 covers 17 residues. The CDR3 DNA sequence: TGTGCCAGCAGCGGGTCAGTAGGGACAGGGACCCAAGAGACCCAGTACTTC. Translating gives CASSGSVGTGTQETQYF.

The chain is built from TRBV9 and TRBJ1-2; TRBD1 agrees at 12 bases. CDR1 and CDR2 (germline): SGDLS, YYNGEE. The CDR3 length is 18 residues. Trimming at V came to 0 bases and at J to 7 bases, leaving 13 bases not matched to a gene. The DNA of the CDR3 is TGTGCCAGCAGCGTAGATCCGTCACCGGGACAGGGGGCGGGTGGCTACACCTTC. It yields the protein CASSVDPSPGQGAGGYTF.

The CDR3 bases are TGTGCCAGTAGCGCTCAGGGGGCAGGGGAAGAGACCCAGTACTTC. The encoded protein is CASSAQGAGEETQYF. The chain carries TRBV19 and TRBJ2-5; 8 positions match TRBD1. The V segment lost 6 bases and the J segment 3 bases; nucleotides outside the gene matches: 9. The V gene's germline CDR1 is LNHDA and CDR2 SQIVND (reference sequence). The CDR3 sequence is 15 residues long.

This chain uses TRBV12-3 or TRBV12-4 with TRBJ1-5; a weak D match, TRBD1 (5 bases). With 4 bases removed from V and 3 bases from J, the gap between germline ends came to 7 bases. The CDR3 is 13 amino acids. The CDR3 protein is CASSWDFNQPQHF. The CDR3 bases are TGTGCCAGCAGTTGGGACTTCAATCAGCCCCAGCATTTT.

V and J are TRBV2 and TRBJ2-2; TRBD2 aligns across 8 bases. J lost 7 bases, V lost 4 bases, and 5 bases had no gene match. The CDR3 runs 14 residues. Germline CDR1 reads SNHLY; CDR2 reads FYNNEI. The CDR3 bases are TGTGCCAGCAGTGTACGGGAGGGTGTCGGGGAGCTGTTTTTT. It specifies CASSVREGVGELFF.

This chain uses TRBV2 with TRBJ1-5; maybe TRBD1 (5 bases). Between the trimmed V and J ends, which lost 6 bases and 0 bases, there was a span of 12 bases. Germline V gene sequence: CDR1 SNHLY, CDR2 FYNNEI. This CDR3 is 15 amino acids long. The CDR3 coding sequence is TGTGCCAGCAGGAACGGACAAATTAGCAATCAGCCCCAGCATTTT. The encoded protein is CASRNGQISNQPQHF.

Only one count was recorded for this clone. The CDR3 region is CTSSQVHRLAHEQFF. Written as DNA, the CDR3 is TGCACCAGCAGCCAAGTACATCGACTAGCCCATGAGCAGTTCTTC. The chain links TRBV1 to TRBJ2-1; no check of the table's D call, TRBD2, against the DNA was made. TRBV1 is assigned pseudogene status. The CDR3 spans 15 residues.

This chain uses TRBV29-1 with TRBJ1-4, with D possibly TRBD1 on 6 matching bases. CDR1 and CDR2 from the germline V gene are SQVTM and ANQGSEA. CDR3 length: 13 amino acids. V was trimmed by 7 bases and J by 0 bases, leaving 9 bases between them. The CDR3 coding sequence is TGCAGCGCCAACAGGGCAACTAATGAAAAACTGTTTTTT. Translation gives CSANRATNEKLFF.

The chain combines TRBV19 with TRBJ1-5, with 8 nucleotides matching TRBD1. CDR3 length equals 16 residues. J was trimmed by 4 bases and V by 5 bases; bases with no gene match: 10. Germline CDR1 reads LNHDA; CDR2 reads SQIVND (reference sequence). CDR3 in amino acids: CASSLPGGAGNQPQHF. DNA for the CDR3: TGTGCCAGTAGTTTACCAGGGGGCGCAGGTAATCAGCCCCAGCATTTT.

This clone turned up a few times. The rearrangement uses TRBV21-1 and TRBJ2-5; the table's D call, TRBD1, has no DNA check behind it. TRBV21-1 is deemed a pseudogene. The CDR3 extends over 14 amino acids. The CDR3 region has the DNA TGTGCCAGCAGGCCTGGACAGGGCCAAGAGACCCAGTACTTC. It yields the protein CASRPGQGQETQYF.

The rearrangement links TRBV29-1 to TRBJ1-1; D perhaps matches TRBD1 (5 bases). V lost 5 bases and J 7 bases, leaving 14 bases between the germline ends. Germline V gene data show CDR1 as SQVTM and CDR2 as ANQGSEA. The CDR3 has 12 residues. The chain's CDR3 is CSVWGRVGEAFF. In nucleotides, the CDR3 is TGCAGCGTTTGGGGCAGGGTGGGTGAAGCTTTCTTT.

This CDR3 reads CASSLAGRGVPYEQYF. The CDR3 region has the DNA TGTGCCAGCAGCTTAGCCGGGCGGGGTGTGCCCTACGAGCAGTACTTC. The chain uses TRBV7-2 and TRBJ2-7; tentative D call: TRBD2 (6 bases). There are 16 residues in the CDR3. The germline CDR1 and CDR2 sequences are SGHTA and FQGNSA. Trimming removed 0 bases from V and 2 bases from J, with 14 bases in between. Supplemented by reference TRBV7-2 and TRBJ2-7, the full variable domain reads GAGVSQSPSNKVTEKGKDVELRCDPISGHTALYWYRQSLGQGLEFLIYFQGNSAPDKSGLPSDRFSAERTGGSVSTLTIQRTQQEDSAVYLCASSLAGRGVPYEQYFGPGTRLTVT.

The chain recombines TRBV19 with TRBJ1-5; maybe TRBD1 (5 bases). CDR1 is LNHDA and CDR2 is SQIVND in the germline V gene (reference sequence). V was pared by 5 bases and J by 3 bases, with 11 bases between. The CDR3 runs to 14 residues. CDR3 bases: TGTGCCAGTAGTTTGACAGCTCTCAATCAGCCCCAGCATTTT. Its protein product is CASSLTALNQPQHF.

This CDR3 reads CASSPGQTTGETQYF. CDR3 DNA: TGCGCCAGCAGCCCGGGACAGACCACCGGGGAGACCCAGTACTTC. The V and J genes are TRBV5-1 and TRBJ2-5, with TRBD1 matching over 7 bases. This CDR3 has 15 amino acids. Germline CDR1 SGHRS, CDR2 YFSETQ. J was trimmed by 5 bases and V by 4 bases; bases with no gene match: 11.

This chain links TRBV19 with TRBJ2-7; TRBD1 is a possible D gene (6 bases). CDR1 is LNHDA and CDR2 is SQIVND in the germline V gene (reference sequence). Deletions cut 4 bases from V and 2 bases from J, with 15 bases between. The CDR3 has 15 amino acids. The CDR3 sequence is CASSKFGQQAYEQYF. For the CDR3, the DNA is TGTGCCAGTAGTAAGTTCGGACAGCAGGCCTACGAGCAGTACTTC.